This T cell receptor (beta chain) was sequenced during a study of beta chain features in type 1 diabetes. A note on this clone: Its antigen is not identified.

Trimming left V 0 bases short and J 7 bases short, with 10 bases between. In germline, CDR1 is SGDLS, CDR2 YYNGEE. The CDR3 runs to 13 residues. General study results and limits: There was a moderate but significant shortening of TCRB CDR3s in all four CD4+ subsets of Type 1 diabetes patients.

The investigators reverse transcribed all of the isolated RNA, so they sequenced expressed TCRB transcripts. Naive, central memory and regulatory T cell samples averaged about 3.57 million immunoSEQ reads each. Sequencing was performed with immunoSEQ multiplex PCR; in TCRdb, only in-frame clones are kept and a portion is missing. The table has under 200,000 clones, 8% to 9.5% seen once. Sequenced material: central memory CD4+ T cells from blood. The V and J genes are TRBV9 and TRBJ1-1; D gene unclear. This clonotype was obtained from a woman aged 18-30 years with type 1 diabetes. CDR3 in DNA: TGTGCCAGCAGCGTAGCGGGGTATAGTGAAGCTTTCTTT. Translation gives CASSVAGYSEAFF. The full variable domain, rest sourced from reference TRBV9 and TRBJ1-1, is DSGVTQTPKHLITATGQRVTLRCSPRSGDLSVYWYQQSLDQGLQFLIQYYNGEERAKGNILERFSAQQFPDLHSELNLSSLELGDSALYFCASSVAGYSEAFFGQGTRLTVV.